The 20 T cell receptor beta chains below all came from one sample that was sequenced in a study of cytomegalovirus exposure and HLA in healthy donors. With 60 Vbeta and 13 Jbeta primers, the PCR was carried out. Sequencing was performed with immunoSEQ multiplex PCR; in TCRdb, only in-frame clones are kept and a portion is missing. The data hold 120,000 or so clones, with more than 80% observed a single time. The material sequenced was PBMCs. The receptors shown here come from a man aged 35-49 years in good health and CMV-seronegative.

V usage is TRBV6-6 and J usage is TRBJ1-2, with D possibly matching TRBD1 (5 bases). V shed 0 bases and J shed 4 bases, with 12 bases lying between them. This CDR3 has 15 amino acids. CDR1 and CDR2 from the germline V gene are MNHNY and SVGAGI (reference sequence). This chain's CDR3 is CASSYSSGDSYGYTF. CDR3 in DNA: TGTGCCAGCAGTTACTCGTCCGGCGACAGCTATGGCTACACCTTC.

V is TRBV30 and J is TRBJ1-4; 7 positions agree with TRBD1. The CDR3 is 13 residues long. Germline V lookup: CDR1 GTSNPN, CDR2 SVGIG (reference sequence). The junction had 8 bases not matched to a gene; V was cut back by 6 bases and J by 7 bases. This CDR3 reads CACMTGPGEKLFF. The CDR3, as DNA: TGTGCCTGTATGACAGGGCCTGGTGAAAAACTGTTTTTT.

The rearrangement uses TRBV5-1 and TRBJ1-2; D is unclear. Germline CDR1 is SGHRS and CDR2 is YFSETQ. This CDR3 region has 15 residues. Trimming left V 4 bases short and J 4 bases short, with 17 bases between. CDR3 amino acids: CASSTNPTDIYGYTF. CDR3 in DNA: TGCGCCAGCAGCACTAATCCGACGGATATCTATGGCTACACCTTC.

This clone has only one observation. The chain combines TRBV19 with TRBJ1-5; perhaps TRBD1 as D (6 bases). V was trimmed by 5 bases and J by 6 bases, leaving 11 bases between them. Germline V lookup: CDR1 LNHDA, CDR2 SQIVND (reference sequence). The CDR3 length is 13 residues. The CDR3: CASSQGLTQPQHF. The CDR3 DNA follows: TGTGCCAGTAGTCAGGGGCTCACTCAGCCCCAGCATTTT.

This clone appeared a few times. This chain joins TRBV7-9 and TRBJ2-1, with a possible D match to TRBD2 (7 bases). The V gene's germline CDR1 is SEHNR and CDR2 FQNEAQ (reference sequence). This CDR3 has 13 residues. V gave up 8 bases and J gave up 4 bases, with 12 bases separating them. The chain's CDR3 is CASPGGPYNEQFF. The CDR3, as DNA: TGTGCCAGCCCCGGGGGGCCGTACAATGAGCAGTTCTTC.

Note on this clone: The germline gene is not matched at one end of the junction; a read error may be the cause. Other DNA sequences of this sample code for an identical CDR3. V is TRBV19 and J is TRBJ2-3; D unresolved. Germline V gene lookup returns CDR1 LNHDA and CDR2 SQIVND (reference sequence). This CDR3 is built from 12 residues. This CDR3 is CASSPNTDTQYF. Written as DNA, the CDR3 is TGTGCCAGTAGTCCAAACACAGATACACAGTATTTT.

The V gene is TRBV5-6, the J gene TRBJ2-7; 11 nucleotides agree with TRBD1. The CDR3 has 14 amino acids. The germline gives CDR1 SGHDT, CDR2 YYEEEE. J was trimmed by 4 bases and V by 4 bases; bases with no gene match: 4. CDR3 nucleotides: TGTGCCAGCAGCCCGGGACAGGGGGGTTACGAGCAGTACTTC. Translated: CASSPGQGGYEQYF.

The V and J genes are TRBV4-3 and TRBJ2-3, with D possibly being TRBD2 (6 bases). CDR3 size: 13 residues. CDR1 and CDR2 (germline): LGHNA, YSLEER. The V and J ends lost 0 bases and 8 bases respectively, with 9 bases between them. The CDR3 loop is CASSQDAGTTQYF. Written as DNA, the CDR3 is TGCGCCAGCAGCCAAGATGCGGGAACTACGCAGTATTTT.

This clone was seen a handful of times. The J gene is TRBJ1-6, the V gene TRBV7-8; D gene unclear. This CDR3 is 14 amino acids long. V was cut by 2 bases and J by 6 bases, with 8 bases left in between. The V gene's germline CDR1 is SGHVS and CDR2 FQNEAQ. CDR3 bases: TGTGCCAGCAGCTTAACTGGTAGTAATTCACCCCTCCACTTT. It specifies CASSLTGSNSPLHF.

This rearrangement joins TRBV30 to TRBJ2-5; 11 nucleotides line up with TRBD1. The J call may not be correct, given that the DNA end is closer to TRBJ2-7. The germline CDR1 and CDR2 sequences are GTSNPN and SVGIG (reference sequence). The CDR3 spans 14 residues. For the CDR3, the DNA is TGTGCCTGGTGGCCGGGGACAGGGGGCTACGAGCAGTACTTC. Its protein product is CAWWPGTGGYEQYF.

CDR3 DNA: TGTGCCAGCAGCACCGGGGACAGGGAGGAGACCCAGTACTTC. The encoded protein is CASSTGDREETQYF. The J gene is TRBJ2-5, the V gene TRBV9; 9 bases map to TRBD1. The germline V gene encodes CDR1 SGDLS and CDR2 YYNGEE. With V trimmed by 4 bases and J by 5 bases, 6 bases remained unmatched. CDR3 length: 14 amino acids.

The chain recombines TRBV30 with TRBJ2-5, with 8 bases identical to TRBD2. The J call may not be correct, given that the DNA end is closer to TRBJ2-7. This CDR3 comprises 13 residues. Germline CDR1 reads GTSNPN; CDR2 reads SVGIG (reference sequence). CDR3 in amino acids: CAWTDGAGDEQYF. The CDR3, as DNA: TGTGCCTGGACCGACGGAGCGGGAGACGAGCAGTACTTC.

This clone was observed a handful of times. This chain connects TRBV5-5 to TRBJ2-7; no definite D call. The CDR3 is 13 residues long. Trimming shortened V by 1 base and J by 3 bases, and 8 bases separated the two germline ends. The germline gives CDR1 SGHKS, CDR2 YYEKEE (reference sequence). This CDR3 reads CASSLTHSYEQYF. The CDR3 bases are TGTGCCAGCAGCTTGACCCACAGCTACGAGCAGTACTTC.

This chain joins TRBV4-3 and TRBJ1-5; D is unresolved. This CDR3 comprises 15 residues. Looked up from germline, CDR1 is LGHNA and CDR2 is YSLEER. Trimming left V 1 base short and J 2 bases short, with 9 bases between. The CDR3 DNA follows: TGCGCCAGCAGCCAAGTGGCCGGGGGCAATCAGCCCCAGCATTTT. Translated, it gives CASSQVAGGNQPQHF.

Written as DNA, the CDR3 is TGTGCCAGCAGTCCCGGGACAGCCGAAGGCGCTGAAGCTTTCTTT. Translation: CASSPGTAEGAEAFF. The rearrangement uses TRBV28 and TRBJ1-1, with TRBD1 matching over 7 bases. V was clipped by 5 bases and J by 6 bases; unmatched bases: 12. The CDR3 is made up of 15 amino acids. CDR1 MDHEN and CDR2 SYDVKM come from the germline V gene.

The chain employs TRBV9 and TRBJ2-7; tentative D call: TRBD2 (7 bases). The CDR3 length is 12 residues. Germline V gives CDR1 SGDLS, CDR2 YYNGEE. Trimming stripped 6 bases from V and 6 bases from J, with 13 bases between. CDR3 bases: TGTGCCAGCAACCGGGGAGGGGGCGAGCAGTACTTC. Amino acid sequence: CASNRGGGEQYF.

The chain employs TRBV11-3 and TRBJ2-3; 7 bases align to TRBD1. The V segment lost 0 bases and the J segment 2 bases; nucleotides outside the gene matches: 2. The CDR3 sequence is 15 residues long. Germline V gene sequence: CDR1 SGHNT, CDR2 YENEEA. For the CDR3, the DNA is TGTGCCAGCAGCTTAGAAGGGGGCTACACAGATACGCAGTATTTT. Its translation: CASSLEGGYTDTQYF.

This chain links TRBV7-2 with TRBJ2-7; 10 positions match TRBD2. The germline gives CDR1 SGHTA, CDR2 FQGNSA. Trimming removed 5 bases from V and 4 bases from J; junction bases left unmatched: 14. This CDR3 has 17 residues. The CDR3 sequence: CASSQPTSGILKYEQYF. DNA for the CDR3: TGTGCCAGCAGCCAACCTACTAGCGGGATATTAAAATACGAGCAGTACTTC.

The chain couples TRBV9 to TRBJ1-4; 7 bases line up with TRBD1. Unmatched junction bases numbered 8, after V lost 1 base and J lost 5 bases. CDR1 is SGDLS and CDR2 is YYNGEE in the germline V gene. The CDR3 runs to 16 residues. The CDR3 loop reads CASSVTLGTVNEKLFF. The CDR3 DNA reads TGTGCCAGCAGCGTAACCCTTGGGACAGTCAATGAAAAACTGTTTTTT.

The rearrangement links TRBV28 to TRBJ2-7; TRBD2 might be the D (6 bases). The CDR3 runs to 12 residues. The ends were cut back, 6 bases at V and 11 bases at J, with 17 bases in the middle. The germline CDR1 and CDR2 sequences are MDHEN and SYDVKM. The CDR3 spells CASSRGEAKEYF. CDR3 DNA: TGTGCCAGCAGCCGCGGGGAAGCCAAGGAGTACTTC.